Below are 2 T cell receptor beta chains sequenced from a single sample in a study of T cell responses to AZD1222 COVID-19 vaccine. Produced via immunoSEQ multiplex PCR; TCRdb's table is partial and in-frame only. The table records 100,000 to 150,000 clones, 80% to 95% of them present only once. Here the sequenced sample was peripheral blood, taken 28 days after the second dose of the MenACWY control vaccine. These receptors were collected from an adult who received the MenACWY meningococcal vaccine as a control.

The chain is built from TRBV11-3 and TRBJ1-5; no firm D call. Germline CDR1 SGHNT, CDR2 YENEEA. V was clipped by 3 bases and J by 0 bases, with 6 bases between them. This CDR3 has 14 residues. This chain's CDR3 is CASSFASSNQPQHF. In DNA form, the CDR3 reads TGTGCCAGCAGCTTTGCCAGTAGCAATCAGCCCCAGCATTTT.

The rearrangement links TRBV7-6 to TRBJ2-3, with TRBD2 matching 7 bases. This CDR3 has 18 amino acids. Germline V gene data show CDR1 as SGHVS and CDR2 as FNYEAQ. V dropped 0 bases and J dropped 2; count of bases not matched to a gene: 11. The CDR3 region has the DNA TGTGCCAGCAGCTTAGCGCCCGGAGTTAGCGGGTACACAGATACGCAGTATTTT. Amino acid sequence: CASSLAPGVSGYTDTQYF.